One sample yielded the 18 T cell receptor beta chains listed below, sequenced in a study of blood T cell repertoires in COVID-19 (dated by TCRdb to 2018 to 2021). The library was made by the immunoSEQ multiplex PCR assay. TCRdb limited this immuneACCESS table to in-frame rearrangements with V and J called. A share of clones is missing; checked studies link under half to unresolved V genes, and the rest is unexplained. The sample table lists approximately 180,000 clones, less than 90% of them with a count of one. The ten top clones hold over 0.95% of the sample. Input material: PBMCs or T cells enriched from blood (not recorded which). These TCRs come from a human donor with acute COVID-19. The donor label of this sample is uncertain.

V gene TRBV29-1 combines with J gene TRBJ2-1, with 8 bases that match TRBD1. The CDR3 totals 14 residues. Trimming cost V 3 bases and J 9 bases; bases outside gene matches: 10. Germline lookup yields CDR1 SQVTM and CDR2 ANQGSEA. In nucleotides, the CDR3 is TGCAGCGTTGAGGGGTGGACAGGGAGGAGTGAGCAGTTCTTC. Its translation is CSVEGWTGRSEQFF.

The chain combines TRBV4-1 with TRBJ1-1; D might be TRBD1 (5 bases). The CDR3 is made up of 16 amino acids. Germline loops: CDR1 MGHRA, CDR2 YSYEKL. V lost 0 bases, J lost 0 bases, and 11 bases lay in between. The CDR3 is CASSQDSGLLNTEAFF. CDR3 sequence (DNA): TGCGCCAGCAGCCAAGATTCGGGACTCCTGAACACTGAAGCTTTCTTT.

The chain joins TRBV7-9 to TRBJ1-1; 11 bases agree with TRBD1. Losses at the gene ends were 5 bases for V and 3 bases for J; bases not matched to a gene: 5. Per the germline V gene, CDR1 is SEHNR and CDR2 is FQNEAQ (reference sequence). CDR3 size: 15 residues. As DNA, the CDR3 is TGTGCCAGCAGCCGGACAGGGGGCAGGTACACTGAAGCTTTCTTT. It translates to CASSRTGGRYTEAFF.

This clone was counted once. This chain joins TRBV3-1 (or the pseudogene TRBV3-2) and TRBJ1-4; TRBD1 aligns across 10 bases. The germline V gene has CDR1 LGHDT and CDR2 YNNKEL (reference sequence). CDR3 length equals 14 residues. V trimming: 5 bases; J trimming: 8 bases; junction bases outside the gene matches: 5. CDR3 amino acids: CASSRTGGGEKLFF. The CDR3 DNA sequence: TGTGCCAGCAGCAGGACAGGGGGTGGGGAAAAACTGTTTTTT.

This clone appeared once. The J gene is TRBJ1-1, the V gene TRBV6-2 or TRBV6-3, with D tentatively TRBD1 (5 bases). CDR1 is MNHEY and CDR2 is SVGEGT in the germline V gene. The CDR3 has 16 amino acids. Between the trimmed V and J ends, which lost 0 bases and 4 bases, there was a span of 15 bases. The CDR3 DNA reads as TGTGCCAGCAGTTACTCGGGGGGATCTGTTAGCACTGAAGCTTTCTTT. This sequence encodes CASSYSGGSVSTEAFF.

The chain uses TRBV5-1 and TRBJ1-1; 8 bases align to TRBD1. The CDR3 runs to 14 residues. With 4 bases clipped from V and 5 bases from J, the junction kept 7 bases outside the gene matches. Germline V gene lookup returns CDR1 SGHRS and CDR2 YFSETQ. The CDR3 is CASSRGQGGTEAFF. CDR3 nucleotide sequence: TGCGCCAGCAGCCGCGGACAGGGAGGGACTGAAGCTTTCTTT.

The gene calls are TRBV7-2 and TRBJ2-7, with D uncertain. Germline V lookup: CDR1 SGHTA, CDR2 FQGNSA. Between the trimmed V and J ends, which lost 1 base and 0 bases, there was a span of 7 bases. The CDR3 spans 14 residues. In nucleotides, the CDR3 is TGTGCCAGCAGCTTAGATGCGAGCTCCTACGAGCAGTACTTC. It encodes CASSLDASSYEQYF.

The chain joins TRBV12-3 or TRBV12-4 to TRBJ2-3; 7 nucleotides align to TRBD1. This CDR3 region has 13 residues. Germline trimming cut 5 bases from V and 6 bases from J; bases unmatched to any gene: 5. For the CDR3, the DNA is TGTGCCAGCAGTCAGGGGGTAGGGGATACGCAGTATTTT. Protein product: CASSQGVGDTQYF.

The V call is TRBV28, the J call TRBJ1-5; D perhaps matches TRBD1 (5 bases). V shed 4 bases and J shed 0 bases, with 16 bases lying between them. The germline CDR1 and CDR2 sequences are MDHEN and SYDVKM. The CDR3 extends over 17 amino acids. The CDR3 nucleotides read TGTGCCAGCAGTTGGGCCTTAGGGGTTTATAGCAATCAGCCCCAGCATTTT. Protein sequence: CASSWALGVYSNQPQHF.

This sequence joins TRBV28 and TRBJ1-1; 9 bases are a match to TRBD1. The CDR3 is 17 amino acids. V dropped 6 bases and J dropped 0; count of bases not matched to a gene: 11. From germline, CDR1 is MDHEN and CDR2 SYDVKM. Here the CDR3 DNA reads TGTGCCAGCAGATCAATCTTGGGACAGGGTTTGAACACTGAAGCTTTCTTT. Translating gives CASRSILGQGLNTEAFF. Full variable domain (missing parts from reference TRBV28 and TRBJ1-1): DVKVTQSSRYLVKRTGEKVFLECVQDMDHENMFWYRQDPGLGLRLIYFSYDVKMKEKGDIPEGYSVSREKKERFSLILESASTNQTSMYLCASRSILGQGLNTEAFFGQGTRLTVV.

The chain carries TRBV6-1 and TRBJ2-7; unclear D gene. The V gene's germline CDR1 is MNHNS and CDR2 SASEGT. Trimming shortened V by 2 bases and J by 5 bases, and 10 bases separated the two germline ends. CDR3 size: 13 residues. The CDR3 DNA reads as TGTGCCAGCAGTGAACAACCCGGTAACGAGCAGTACTTC. The encoded protein is CASSEQPGNEQYF.

The chain uses TRBV19 and TRBJ2-7, with TRBD1 matching 9 bases. CDR1 and CDR2 from the germline V gene are LNHDA and SQIVND (reference sequence). The junction had 11 bases not matched to a gene; V was cut back by 5 bases and J by 6 bases. The CDR3 sequence is 15 residues long. CDR3 protein: CASSSPTGDRVEQYF. The CDR3 coding sequence is TGTGCCAGTAGTTCCCCGACAGGGGACAGGGTCGAGCAGTACTTC.

This clone was seen a single time. This sequence joins TRBV7-2 and TRBJ2-1, with 7 bases fitting TRBD1. From germline, CDR1 is SGHTA and CDR2 FQGNSA. Germline trimming cut 3 bases from V and 9 bases from J; bases unmatched to any gene: 11. The CDR3 consists of 15 residues. In DNA, the CDR3 is TGTGCCAGCAGCTTCCTCACCTCACAGGGGAGTGAGCAGTTCTTC. This gives the protein CASSFLTSQGSEQFF.

On this clone itself: Other nucleotide sequences from this sample produce the same CDR3. The V call is TRBV5-1, the J call TRBJ2-3; 8 bases map to TRBD2. CDR1 and CDR2 (germline): SGHRS, YFSETQ. The CDR3 extends over 15 amino acids. Trimming at V came to 0 bases and at J to 1 base, leaving 1 base not matched to a gene. The CDR3 is CASSLELAGTDTQYF. Written as DNA, the CDR3 is TGCGCCAGCAGCTTGGAACTAGCGGGCACAGATACGCAGTATTTT.

J is TRBJ2-3 and V is TRBV7-9; a possible D gene is TRBD1 (5 bases). The CDR3 runs to 14 residues. From germline, CDR1 is SEHNR and CDR2 FQNEAQ (reference sequence). V was clipped by 5 bases and J by 2 bases, with 11 bases between them. The DNA for the CDR3 is TGTGCCAGCAGCCTAGACAGCTTCACAGATACGCAGTATTTT. Amino acid sequence: CASSLDSFTDTQYF.

This sequence joins TRBV6-1 and TRBJ1-1; no clear D gene. V lost 2 bases and J 5 bases, leaving 9 bases between the germline ends. Per the germline V gene, CDR1 is MNHNS and CDR2 is SASEGT. This CDR3 contains 13 residues. The CDR3 DNA is TGTGCCAGCAGTGAAACTAGGGAAACTGAAGCTTTCTTT. Protein: CASSETRETEAFF.

The genes are TRBV18 and TRBJ2-7, with 9 bases identical to TRBD1. CDR3 size: 18 residues. V shed 2 bases, J shed 4 bases, and the junction held 15 bases outside the gene matches. CDR1 and CDR2 from the germline V gene are KGHSH and LQKENI. DNA for the CDR3: TGTGCCAGCTCACCAGTATCCGATCCGGGACAGGGAGGTTACGAGCAGTACTTC. Its translation is CASSPVSDPGQGGYEQYF.

The sample holds a few counts of this clone. Here the CDR3 DNA reads TGTGCCAGTAGTGCGACAGGGTCGGCTAACTATGGCTACACCTTC. Translation: CASSATGSANYGYTF. This chain connects TRBV19 to TRBJ1-2, with TRBD1 identical over 7 bases. After removal of 5 bases from V and 0 bases from J, the junction contained 6 bases not matched to a gene. Germline V gives CDR1 LNHDA, CDR2 SQIVND (reference sequence). This CDR3 is 15 amino acids long.